The 26 T cell receptor beta chains given below trace back to one sample, sequenced in a study of T cell repertoires in cytomegalovirus infection. TCRdb re-analysed the reads in MiXCR, keeping a single row per CDR3 protein. The sample includes roughly 320,000 distinct CDR3 sequences, roughly a tenth of them seen just once. The specimen was PBMCs. The origin of the receptors is a human donor in good health (CMV status not recorded). Some clones in this sample may be carry-over from other donors' samples.

This clonotype has at least ten counts. J is TRBJ2-2 and V is TRBV27; 7 bases are a match to TRBD1. This CDR3 contains 13 residues. Germline lookup yields CDR1 MNHEY and CDR2 SMNVEV (reference sequence). With V trimmed by 5 bases and J by 6 bases, 3 bases remained unmatched. DNA for the CDR3: TGTGCCAGCAGTCAACAGGGGTCCGGGGAGCTGTTTTTT. Its protein is CASSQQGSGELFF.

V and J are TRBV5-5 and TRBJ1-5; perhaps TRBD1 as D (6 bases). The germline V gene has CDR1 SGHKS and CDR2 YYEKEE (reference sequence). With 4 bases removed from V and 5 bases from J, the gap between germline ends came to 10 bases. This CDR3 has 13 amino acids. The DNA for the CDR3 is TGTGCCAGCAGCATACACAGGGATCAGCCCCAGCATTTT. Protein product: CASSIHRDQPQHF.

The sample holds many counts of this clonotype. J is TRBJ2-7 and V is TRBV7-9, with 8 bases identical to TRBD2. The germline gives CDR1 SEHNR, CDR2 FQNEAQ (reference sequence). The CDR3 has 14 residues. Trimming at V came to 6 bases and at J to 2 bases, leaving 6 bases not matched to a gene. CDR3 sequence (DNA): TGTGCCAGCAGGGCGCCGGGACTAGCCTACGAGCAGTACTTC. This codes for CASRAPGLAYEQYF.

This clonotype was seen at least ten times. The chain employs TRBV6-5 and TRBJ2-5, with TRBD2 matching 13 bases. The germline V gene encodes CDR1 MNHEY and CDR2 SVGAGI. The CDR3 covers 15 residues. Trimming took 6 bases from V and 5 from J; bases not matched to a gene: 6. In nucleotides, the CDR3 is TGTGCCAGCAGCCGTGGGACTAGCGGGGTGGAGACCCAGTACTTC. Its protein product is CASSRGTSGVETQYF.

This clonotype was picked up many times. This chain connects TRBV28 to TRBJ2-5; D remains unclear. Germline values: CDR1 MDHEN, CDR2 SYDVKM. The V and J ends lost 7 bases and 5 bases respectively, with 23 bases between them. This CDR3 contains 16 residues. CDR3 DNA sequence: TGTGCCAGCACTCCCCGGGTCGGCGCTAGAGTGGAGACCCAGTACTTC. It translates to CASTPRVGARVETQYF.

This clonotype appeared many times. The rearrangement joins TRBV7-8 to TRBJ1-5; D ambiguous. Germline lookup yields CDR1 SGHVS and CDR2 FQNEAQ. The CDR3 is 17 amino acids. The V end was cut by 2 bases, the J end by 3 bases, with 17 bases between. The CDR3 region is CASSLYGVAEINQPQHF. CDR3 bases: TGTGCCAGCAGCTTATACGGAGTAGCAGAAATCAATCAGCCCCAGCATTTT.

The sample holds many counts of this clonotype. The gene calls are TRBV2 and TRBJ2-7, with unresolved D. The CDR3 loop spans 10 amino acids. The V end lost 7 bases, the J end lost 7 bases, and 8 bases lay between the germline ends. Germline values: CDR1 SNHLY, CDR2 FYNNEI. CDR3 nucleotide sequence: TGTGCCAGCAATGACGGAGAGCAGTACTTC. Its translation is CASNDGEQYF.

This clonotype showed up many times. The chain has TRBV7-9 and TRBJ1-2; D perhaps matches TRBD1 (6 bases). V lost 5 bases and J 6 bases, leaving 25 bases between the germline ends. Looked up from germline, CDR1 is SEHNR and CDR2 is FQNEAQ (reference sequence). The CDR3 covers 17 residues. The CDR3 is CASSPLGGLRLSDGYTF. CDR3 in DNA: TGTGCCAGCAGCCCCCTCGGGGGGCTCCGCCTTTCCGATGGCTACACCTTC. Looking up the rest from reference TRBV7-9 and TRBJ1-2 gives the full variable domain: DTGVSQNPRHKITKRGQNVTFRCDPISEHNRLYWYRQTLGQGPEFLTYFQNEAQLEKSRLLSDRFSAERPKGSFSTLEIQRTEQGDSAMYLCASSPLGGLRLSDGYTFGSGTRLTVV.

The chain combines TRBV7-8 with TRBJ2-3; TRBD2 matches at 9 bases. The germline gives CDR1 SGHVS, CDR2 FQNEAQ. The CDR3 contains 16 residues. The V gene end was trimmed by 4 bases and the J gene end by 7 bases; junction bases not matched to a gene: 12. The CDR3 here is CASSSGGGGGENTQYF. The CDR3 coding sequence is TGTGCCAGCAGCTCCGGTGGCGGGGGGGGGGAGAATACGCAGTATTTT. Full variable domain (missing parts from reference TRBV7-8 and TRBJ2-3): GAGVSQSPRYKVAKRGQDVALRCDPISGHVSLFWYQQALGQGPEFLTYFQNEAQLDKSGLPSDRFFAERPEGSVSTLKIQRTQQEDSAVYLCASSSGGGGGENTQYFGPGTRLTVL.

The J gene is TRBJ1-4, the V gene TRBV20-1; possibly TRBD1 for D (6 bases). V lost 5 bases to trimming and J lost 7 bases, with 11 bases between them. The CDR3 has 12 amino acids. Germline lookup yields CDR1 DFQATT and CDR2 SNEGSKA (reference sequence). The DNA of the CDR3 is TGCAGTGCTTTCAAGGGGGGTGAAAAACTGTTTTTT. It translates to CSAFKGGEKLFF.

Many counts were recorded for this clonotype. The V gene is TRBV7-8, the J gene TRBJ2-6; D is perhaps TRBD1 (5 bases). The V gene's germline CDR1 is SGHVS and CDR2 FQNEAQ. The CDR3 has 17 amino acids. Trimming removed 5 bases at V and 3 bases at J, with 17 bases between. Here the CDR3 DNA reads TGTGCCAGCAGCCTGGTGGGGCAGTCGGTTGGGGCCAACGTCCTGACTTTC. This sequence encodes CASSLVGQSVGANVLTF.

This clonotype was recorded many times. The chain carries TRBV4-1 and TRBJ2-2; a possible D gene is TRBD1 (6 bases). Germline V CDR1 and CDR2: MGHRA, YSYEKL. The CDR3 spans 14 residues. V lost 5 bases and J 6 bases, leaving 13 bases between the germline ends. CDR3 amino acids: CASSAYRVAGELFF. CDR3 in DNA: TGCGCCAGCAGCGCTTACAGGGTGGCCGGGGAGCTGTTTTTT.

This clonotype was detected many times. The gene calls are TRBV10-3 and TRBJ1-1; D is undetermined. The CDR3 totals 13 residues. The germline V and J ends were trimmed by 2 bases and 9 bases, with 13 bases remaining between them. Germline lookup yields CDR1 ENHRY and CDR2 SYGVKD. The CDR3 region is CAISERSVKKAFF. For the CDR3, the DNA is TGTGCCATCAGTGAGCGGTCAGTTAAGAAAGCTTTCTTT.

Many counts were recorded for this clonotype. The chain couples TRBV28 to TRBJ1-3; D remains ambiguous. The CDR3 length is 14 residues. The germline V gene has CDR1 MDHEN and CDR2 SYDVKM. The V end lost 8 bases, the J end lost 0 bases, and 11 bases lay between the germline ends. Here the CDR3 reads CASAVFSSGNTIYF. CDR3 DNA: TGTGCCAGCGCGGTCTTCAGCTCTGGAAACACCATATATTTT. Variable domain in full (rest from reference TRBV28 and TRBJ1-3): DVKVTQSSRYLVKRTGEKVFLECVQDMDHENMFWYRQDPGLGLRLIYFSYDVKMKEKGDIPEGYSVSREKKERFSLILESASTNQTSMYLCASAVFSSGNTIYFGEGSWLTVV.

This clonotype was seen many times. The chain has TRBV7-2 and TRBJ1-1; TRBD1 aligns across 7 bases. V was pared by 1 base and J by 3 bases, with 5 bases of the junction left unmatched. This CDR3 is 15 amino acids long. Germline lookup yields CDR1 SGHTA and CDR2 FQGNSA. The DNA of the CDR3 is TGTGCCAGCAGCTTAGTCCTACAGGGGTACACTGAAGCTTTCTTT. Protein product: CASSLVLQGYTEAFF.

This clonotype was observed many times. This chain uses TRBV5-1 with TRBJ2-7; TRBD1 matches 10 bases. The CDR3 runs to 14 residues. Germline CDR1 and CDR2: SGHRS and YFSETQ. V was clipped by 3 bases and J by 3 bases; unmatched bases: 3. The CDR3 DNA sequence: TGCGCCAGCAGCTCGGGGACAGGGGACTACGAGCAGTACTTC. Protein sequence: CASSSGTGDYEQYF.

Ten or more counts support this clonotype. The CDR3 coding sequence is TGTGCCAGCAGGTTCTCCAGGGCCCTACAAGAGACCCAGTACTTC. As protein: CASRFSRALQETQYF. This chain links TRBV6-2 or TRBV6-3 with TRBJ2-5, with D perhaps TRBD1 (5 bases). The CDR3 extends over 15 amino acids. V dropped 6 bases and J dropped 2 bases, with 16 bases sitting between them. From germline, CDR1 is MNHEY and CDR2 SVGEGT.

This clonotype was detected many times. The rearrangement joins TRBV11-1 to TRBJ2-7; 9 nucleotides line up with TRBD2. In germline, CDR1 is SGHAT, CDR2 FQDESV (reference sequence). The ends lost 4 bases at V and 5 bases at J; junction bases unmatched: 6. This CDR3 spans 14 amino acids. The CDR3 protein is CASSSRGGQNEQYV. As DNA, the CDR3 is TGTGCCAGCAGCTCGCGGGGGGGCCAGAACGAGCAGTACGTC.

This clonotype was recorded many times. The gene calls are TRBV12-3 or TRBV12-4 and TRBJ1-5; the D is unclear. Trimming cost V 6 bases and J 7 bases, with 16 bases left between them. The CDR3 is 14 residues long. The DNA for the CDR3 is TGTGCCAGCAGGCCCCCGTCGGAAGGGCAGCCCCAGCATTTT. Translation: CASRPPSEGQPQHF.

This clonotype has at least ten counts. The J gene is TRBJ1-5, the V gene TRBV28; D is unresolved. This CDR3 is 17 amino acids long. Trimming pared 2 bases from V and 4 bases from J, leaving 18 bases between. The V gene's germline CDR1 is MDHEN and CDR2 SYDVKM. CDR3 region: CASSLRGTPPRNQPQHF. The CDR3 coding sequence is TGTGCCAGCAGTTTAAGAGGCACTCCCCCTCGGAATCAGCCCCAGCATTTT.

V and J are TRBV5-1 and TRBJ2-2, with D perhaps matching TRBD1 or TRBD2 (5 bases each). V shed 3 bases and J shed 4 bases, with 13 bases lying between them. Germline CDR1 reads SGHRS; CDR2 reads YFSETQ. This CDR3 spans 15 amino acids. CDR3 protein: CASSSPGRTTGELFF. The CDR3 bases are TGCGCCAGCAGCTCCCCAGGGAGAACCACCGGGGAGCTGTTTTTT.

In its sample, this clonotype was seen many times. The V and J genes are TRBV12-3 or TRBV12-4 and TRBJ1-4; 10 bases are a match to TRBD1. The CDR3 length is 14 residues. The J segment lost 8 bases and the V segment lost 3 bases, leaving 3 bases of the junction unmatched. The CDR3 reads CASSFGQGEEKLFF. CDR3 coding DNA: TGTGCCAGCAGTTTCGGACAGGGGGAGGAAAAACTGTTTTTT.

Points on this clonotype: An end of the junction does not agree with germline; a read error may underlie this. This chain connects TRBV20-1 to TRBJ1-1, with D possibly matching TRBD1 (6 bases). Germline V CDR1 and CDR2: DFQATT, SNEGSKA (reference sequence). This CDR3 has 9 amino acids. The CDR3 sequence is CSASLRGLF. CDR3 DNA sequence: TGCAGTGCTAGCCTCAGGGGCCTCTTT.

This clonotype came up many times. This chain links TRBV28 with TRBJ1-1; the D gene is possibly TRBD1 (5 bases). The CDR3 covers 14 residues. The V gene's germline CDR1 is MDHEN and CDR2 SYDVKM. The germline V and J ends were trimmed by 7 bases and 7 bases, with 19 bases remaining between them. The CDR3 region is CASTRSGTRGEAFF. CDR3 coding DNA: TGTGCCAGCACCCGCTCCGGGACTAGGGGTGAAGCTTTCTTT.

V and J are TRBV27 and TRBJ2-1; no clear D. The germline V and J ends were trimmed by 5 bases and 6 bases, with 14 bases remaining between them. The germline V gene encodes CDR1 MNHEY and CDR2 SMNVEV (reference sequence). This CDR3 spans 14 amino acids. CDR3 DNA: TGTGCCAGCAGTGGGCCGAGGTGGTCCAATGAGCAGTTCTTC. Protein: CASSGPRWSNEQFF.

This clonotype was seen only a few times. The chain uses TRBV7-9 and TRBJ1-1; 10 positions match TRBD1. There are 16 residues in the CDR3. From germline, CDR1 is SEHNR and CDR2 FQNEAQ (reference sequence). J lost 8 bases, V lost 3 bases, and 12 bases had no gene match. The CDR3 nucleotides are TGTGCCAGCAGCTTTACGGACAGGGGGAGCCTAGGGGAAGCTTTCTTT. It is translated as CASSFTDRGSLGEAFF.